Following are 18 T cell receptor beta chains from one sample sequenced in a study of blood T cell repertoires in COVID-19. Sequencing used immunoSEQ multiplex PCR; TCRdb keeps in-frame clones, though not all of them. The sample carries 250,000 to 300,000 clones, about 88% recorded once. The sequencing sample was made of PBMCs or T cells enriched from blood (not recorded which). The receptors come from a woman between 45 and 65 years old who had been exposed to COVID-19.

In its sample, this clone was seen once. The V gene is TRBV29-1, the J gene TRBJ1-2, with 7 bases matching TRBD1. The CDR3 is made up of 13 amino acids. Germline CDR1 is SQVTM and CDR2 is ANQGSEA. Germline trimming cut 3 bases from V and 5 bases from J; bases unmatched to any gene: 6. CDR3 sequence (DNA): TGCAGCGTTGAGGAGGGGGCGCCGTATGGCTACACCTTC. Translating gives CSVEEGAPYGYTF.

The V call is TRBV6-5, the J call TRBJ1-5, with D perhaps TRBD1 (5 bases). This CDR3 has 14 residues. Deletions cut 6 bases from V and 2 bases from J, with 11 bases between. Germline V gives CDR1 MNHEY, CDR2 SVGAGI. DNA of the CDR3: TGTGCCAGCAGCCCAGGGTTGGGCAATCAGCCCCAGCATTTT. Amino acid sequence: CASSPGLGNQPQHF.

The chain uses TRBV2 and TRBJ2-1; D may be TRBD1 (7 bases). Germline lookup yields CDR1 SNHLY and CDR2 FYNNEI. Trimming cost V 5 bases and J 5 bases, with 10 bases left between them. The CDR3 spans 13 residues. CDR3 amino acids: CASSSGGNNEQFF. The CDR3 DNA reads as TGTGCCAGCAGTTCAGGGGGGAACAATGAGCAGTTCTTC.

V usage is TRBV28 and J usage is TRBJ1-6; 7 positions agree with TRBD1. Germline lookup yields CDR1 MDHEN and CDR2 SYDVKM. The CDR3 contains 15 residues. With 10 bases clipped from V and 7 bases from J, the junction kept 13 bases outside the gene matches. Here the CDR3 reads CATAISGTVNSPLHF. The CDR3 coding sequence is TGTGCCACCGCGATCAGTGGGACAGTAAATTCACCCCTCCACTTT.

This rearrangement joins TRBV7-8 to TRBJ2-3, with TRBD1 identical over 9 bases. The CDR3 spans 15 residues. Germline V gene lookup returns CDR1 SGHVS and CDR2 FQNEAQ. J lost 1 base, V lost 5 bases, and 4 bases had no gene match. CDR3 amino acids: CASSTRTGGTDTQYF. CDR3 sequence (DNA): TGTGCCAGCAGCACACGGACAGGGGGCACAGATACGCAGTATTTT.

The J gene is TRBJ1-1, the V gene TRBV12-3 or TRBV12-4, with D unresolved. Trimming shortened V by 6 bases and J by 2 bases, and 10 bases separated the two germline ends. The CDR3 consists of 13 residues. In DNA form, the CDR3 reads TGTGCCAGCAGCGCTTCACAAAACACTGAAGCTTTCTTT. Encoded protein: CASSASQNTEAFF.

This clone was seen once. The genes are TRBV7-8 and TRBJ2-3; TRBD2 agrees at 7 bases. CDR3 length: 16 residues. The trim removed 5 bases at V and 4 bases at J, leaving 12 bases unmatched. Per germline, CDR1 SGHVS and CDR2 FQNEAQ. Here the CDR3 reads CASSPPRGGPSDTQYF. The CDR3 region has the DNA TGTGCCAGCAGCCCCCCGCGCGGGGGACCGTCAGATACGCAGTATTTT.

This clone was recorded only once. The chain carries TRBV10-3 and TRBJ2-2, with TRBD2 matching over 8 bases. The CDR3 is 12 residues long. Germline trimming cut 10 bases from V and 5 bases from J; bases unmatched to any gene: 3. Germline CDR1 ENHRY, CDR2 SYGVKD. The CDR3 spells CANSGGTGELFF. In nucleotides, the CDR3 is TGTGCCAACTCGGGGGGGACCGGGGAGCTGTTTTTT.

The chain has TRBV5-4 and TRBJ2-7; 7 nucleotides agree with TRBD1. J was trimmed by 5 bases and V by 0 bases; bases with no gene match: 8. Per the germline V gene, CDR1 is SGHNT and CDR2 is YYREEE (reference sequence). CDR3 length: 15 residues. CDR3 amino acids: CASSLAARQGDEQYF. In DNA form, the CDR3 reads TGTGCCAGCAGCTTGGCCGCGAGACAGGGAGACGAGCAGTACTTC.

The chain couples TRBV27 to TRBJ1-2; TRBD1 matches 8 bases. V dropped 3 bases and J dropped 7; count of bases not matched to a gene: 13. This CDR3 has 16 residues. CDR1 is MNHEY and CDR2 is SMNVEV in the germline V gene (reference sequence). The CDR3 is CASSFLVSGQGSGYTF. DNA of the CDR3: TGTGCCAGCAGTTTCCTCGTTTCAGGACAGGGTAGTGGCTACACCTTC.

The chain links TRBV5-6 to TRBJ2-1; a weak D match, TRBD2 (6 bases). V was cut by 0 bases and J by 7 bases, with 8 bases left in between. CDR1 is SGHDT and CDR2 is YYEEEE in the germline V gene. The CDR3 spans 13 residues. This CDR3 reads CASSLVAENEQFF. In nucleotides, the CDR3 is TGTGCCAGCAGCTTGGTAGCGGAGAATGAGCAGTTCTTC.

This clone has a single count. The V gene is TRBV7-2, the J gene TRBJ1-1, with 8 bases identical to TRBD1. The CDR3 covers 13 residues. V lost 5 bases and J lost 4; bases outside the gene matches: 3. Germline-derived CDR1 and CDR2 are SGHTA and FQGNSA. DNA of the CDR3: TGTGCCAGCAGCGGACAGGGAGGCACTGAAGCTTTCTTT. Protein: CASSGQGGTEAFF.

This clone was recorded once. The V gene is TRBV7-9, the J gene TRBJ1-1, with no clear D. Germline CDR1 reads SEHNR; CDR2 reads FQNEAQ (reference sequence). Between the trimmed V and J ends, which lost 2 bases and 0 bases, there was a span of 4 bases. This CDR3 is built from 13 residues. CDR3 DNA sequence: TGTGCCAGCAGCTTATATATGAACACTGAAGCTTTCTTT. Its protein is CASSLYMNTEAFF.

V usage is TRBV9 and J usage is TRBJ1-6; no firm D call. This CDR3 is built from 15 residues. The V gene lost 4 bases and the J gene lost 7 bases, with 15 bases spanning the gap. Germline V gene sequence: CDR1 SGDLS, CDR2 YYNGEE. CDR3 DNA sequence: TGTGCCAGCAGCCCCCGCCCAGGAGGGAATTCACCCCTCCACTTT. Translating gives CASSPRPGGNSPLHF.

This chain joins TRBV11-2 and TRBJ2-7; 7 bases agree with TRBD1. The CDR3 totals 15 residues. Per germline, CDR1 SGHAT and CDR2 FQNNGV. Germline trimming cut 5 bases from V and 1 base from J; bases unmatched to any gene: 8. CDR3 sequence (DNA): TGTGCCAGCAGCCCGGGACAGTTACCGTCCTACGAGCAGTACTTC. Translating gives CASSPGQLPSYEQYF.

This chain uses TRBV5-6 with TRBJ1-2; TRBD1 matches 7 bases. This CDR3 is 14 amino acids long. Germline V lookup: CDR1 SGHDT, CDR2 YYEEEE. The V segment lost 2 bases and the J segment 4 bases; nucleotides outside the gene matches: 5. CDR3 sequence: CASSLSGQSYGYTF. The CDR3 coding sequence is TGTGCCAGCAGCTTATCGGGACAGAGCTATGGCTACACCTTC. The whole variable domain, filled in from reference TRBV5-6 and TRBJ1-2, reads DAGVTQSPTHLIKTRGQQVTLRCSPKSGHDTVSWYQQALGQGPQFIFQYYEEEERQRGNFPDRFSGHQFPNYSSELNVNALLLGDSALYLCASSLSGQSYGYTFGSGTRLTVV.

CDR3 sequence: CASTPDSAETQYF. The CDR3 nucleotides read TGTGCCAGTACCCCGGACAGTGCTGAGACCCAGTACTTC. This rearrangement joins TRBV19 to TRBJ2-5; tentatively, D is TRBD1 (6 bases). CDR1 is LNHDA and CDR2 is SQIVND in the germline V gene (reference sequence). The CDR3 is 13 amino acids. V was clipped by 7 bases and J by 5 bases, with 14 bases between them.

This rearrangement joins TRBV18 to TRBJ1-1; 8 positions match TRBD1. The CDR3 runs 15 residues. Germline V CDR1 and CDR2: KGHSH, LQKENI. V shed 0 bases, J shed 5 bases, and the junction held 5 bases outside the gene matches. The CDR3 here is CASSPPTGDGTEAFF. CDR3 bases: TGTGCCAGCTCACCACCGACAGGGGATGGGACTGAAGCTTTCTTT.